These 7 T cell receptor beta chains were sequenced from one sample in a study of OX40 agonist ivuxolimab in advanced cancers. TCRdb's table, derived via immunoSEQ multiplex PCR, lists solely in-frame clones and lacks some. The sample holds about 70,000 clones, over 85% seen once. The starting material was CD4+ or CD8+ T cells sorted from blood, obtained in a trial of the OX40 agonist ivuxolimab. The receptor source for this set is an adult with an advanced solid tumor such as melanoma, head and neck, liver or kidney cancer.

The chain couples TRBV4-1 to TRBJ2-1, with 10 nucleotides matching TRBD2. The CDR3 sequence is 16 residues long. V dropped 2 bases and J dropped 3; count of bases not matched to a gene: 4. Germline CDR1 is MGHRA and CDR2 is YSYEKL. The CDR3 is CASSQLAGVNYNEQFF. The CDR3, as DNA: TGCGCCAGCAGCCAACTAGCGGGAGTAAACTACAATGAGCAGTTCTTC.

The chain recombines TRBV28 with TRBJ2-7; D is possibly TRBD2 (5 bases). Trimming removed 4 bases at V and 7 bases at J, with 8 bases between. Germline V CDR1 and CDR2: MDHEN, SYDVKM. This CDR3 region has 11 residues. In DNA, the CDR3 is TGTGCCAGCAGTTCTCGAGGGGAGCAGTACTTC. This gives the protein CASSSRGEQYF.

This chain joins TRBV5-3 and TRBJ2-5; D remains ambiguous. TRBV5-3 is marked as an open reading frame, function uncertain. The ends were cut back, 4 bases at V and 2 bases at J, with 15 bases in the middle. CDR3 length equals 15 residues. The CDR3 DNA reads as TGTGCCAGAAGCAAAAATAACCGAATGCAAGAGACCCAGTACTTC. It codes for CARSKNNRMQETQYF.

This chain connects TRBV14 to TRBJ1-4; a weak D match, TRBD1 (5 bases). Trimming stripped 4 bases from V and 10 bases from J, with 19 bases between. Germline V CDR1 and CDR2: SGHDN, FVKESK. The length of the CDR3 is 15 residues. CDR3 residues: CASSRQTNTGGKLFF. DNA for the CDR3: TGTGCCAGCAGCCGACAAACGAATACAGGTGGAAAACTGTTTTTT.

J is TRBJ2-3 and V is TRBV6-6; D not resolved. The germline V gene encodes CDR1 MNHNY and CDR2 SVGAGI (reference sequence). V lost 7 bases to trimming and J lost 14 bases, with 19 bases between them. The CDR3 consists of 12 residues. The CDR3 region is CASTAEARQPYF. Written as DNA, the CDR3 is TGTGCCAGCACCGCCGAAGCTCGGCAACCGTATTTT.

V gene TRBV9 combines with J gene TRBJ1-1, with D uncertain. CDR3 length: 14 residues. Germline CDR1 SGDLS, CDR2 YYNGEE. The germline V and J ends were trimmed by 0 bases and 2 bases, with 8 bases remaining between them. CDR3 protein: CASSVVTGNTEAFF. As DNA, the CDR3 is TGTGCCAGCAGCGTAGTAACGGGCAACACTGAAGCTTTCTTT.

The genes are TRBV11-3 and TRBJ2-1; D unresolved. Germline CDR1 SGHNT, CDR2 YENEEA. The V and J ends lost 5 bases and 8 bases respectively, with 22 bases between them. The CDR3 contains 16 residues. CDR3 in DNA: TGTGCCAGCAGCCCAGGTCGCGGCCCTCGGTTGGATGAGCAGTTCTTC. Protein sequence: CASSPGRGPRLDEQFF.